Listed below are T cell receptor beta chains from one sample, sequenced in a study of T cell responses to AZD1222 COVID-19 vaccine. Only in-frame clones appear in the TCRdb table, and some are missing; sequencing was by immunoSEQ multiplex PCR. The table lists over 100,000 clones, around 94% of them singletons. The sample here was peripheral blood, taken on day 0 of AZD1222 vaccination. These receptors were taken from an adult in good health. Each CDR3 is given without its conserved first and last residue. Each record gives: V gene, CDR3 protein.

V gene: TRBV7-2
CDR3 protein: ASSFSKENTEAF

V gene: TRBV5-1
CDR3 protein: ASSSSGGPNYGYT

V gene: TRBV7-9
CDR3 protein: ASSLVSAMNTEAF

V gene: TRBV7-3
CDR3 protein: ASSLIRSGTGELF

V gene: TRBV27
CDR3 protein: ASSFRGMGTEAF

V gene: TRBV7-3
CDR3 protein: ASSPEGLAGGELF

V gene: TRBV7-2
CDR3 protein: ASSVTRGETQY

V gene: TRBV29-1
CDR3 protein: SVEAIKGVGTEAF

V gene: TRBV3-1/TRBV3-2
CDR3 protein: ASRRDRGQGEAF

V gene: TRBV7-6
CDR3 protein: ASSLGSGRYSNQPQH

V gene: TRBV2
CDR3 protein: ASSGLAGEQETQY

V gene: TRBV4-2
CDR3 protein: ASSQEQGGEKLF

V gene: TRBV11-2
CDR3 protein: ASSLGAGRYNEKLF

V gene: TRBV19
CDR3 protein: ASSSWSLPSNAGANVLT

V gene: TRBV7-8
CDR3 protein: ASSRQGTEAF

V gene: TRBV15
CDR3 protein: ATSRGTWGNSPLH

V gene: TRBV27
CDR3 protein: ASSYGGQSGNTEAF

V gene: TRBV3-1/TRBV3-2
CDR3 protein: ASSSRDGYNEQF

V gene: TRBV3-1/TRBV3-2
CDR3 protein: ASSQEALAYNEQF

V gene: TRBV19
CDR3 protein: ASSLMADLADTQY

V gene: TRBV7-8
CDR3 protein: ASSLQGADYGYT

V gene: TRBV14
CDR3 protein: ASSLTTGNTEAF

V gene: TRBV7-9
CDR3 protein: ASSQTLDRAQETQY

V gene: TRBV9
CDR3 protein: ASSETPRETQY

V gene: TRBV19
CDR3 protein: ASSLGQGIGTQY

V gene: TRBV7-9
CDR3 protein: ASSFDMGSTEAF

V gene: TRBV19
CDR3 protein: ASSAPRSGATNEKLF

V gene: TRBV30
CDR3 protein: AWSRGDREYF

V gene: TRBV12-3/TRBV12-4
CDR3 protein: ASSFWGALGYT

V gene: TRBV30
CDR3 protein: AWTGWLNTEAF

V gene: TRBV3-1/TRBV3-2
CDR3 protein: ACNQGLNTEAF

V gene: TRBV10-3
CDR3 protein: AISSEGPGYGYT

V gene: TRBV27
CDR3 protein: ASSRDSWDSPLH

V gene: TRBV3-1/TRBV3-2
CDR3 protein: ASSQSGNQPQH

V gene: TRBV3-1/TRBV3-2
CDR3 protein: ASSASRGVMNTEAF

V gene: TRBV5-4
CDR3 protein: ASSLQGANEKLF

V gene: TRBV6-5
CDR3 protein: ASSSTGGTGELF

V gene: TRBV2
CDR3 protein: ASRERVTTDTQY

V gene: TRBV19
CDR3 protein: ASSDQGQSYT

V gene: TRBV7-9
CDR3 protein: ASSTTGGHEKLF

V gene: TRBV12-3/TRBV12-4
CDR3 protein: ASSLQGSYGYT

V gene: TRBV30
CDR3 protein: AWSPALGGGYT

V gene: TRBV7-9
CDR3 protein: ASRTPGDYNEQF

V gene: TRBV5-4
CDR3 protein: ASSASGTGRYEQY

V gene: TRBV28
CDR3 protein: ASSTPGPIRFNEQF

V gene: TRBV28
CDR3 protein: ASTPEGEGLRFSPNYGYT

V gene: TRBV11-2
CDR3 protein: ASSSYVRGEYGYT

V gene: TRBV5-6
CDR3 protein: ASSSGLTNYGYT

V gene: TRBV6-6
CDR3 protein: ASSRQSGGSSNSPLH

V gene: TRBV27
CDR3 protein: ASGAYREQY

V gene: TRBV7-8
CDR3 protein: ASSLGRIPVGNTIY

V gene: TRBV6-5
CDR3 protein: ASTDHPRGDGYT

V gene: TRBV3-1/TRBV3-2
CDR3 protein: ASSQASSFYNEQF

V gene: TRBV5-1
CDR3 protein: ASSQGQGRWITDTQY

V gene: TRBV11-3
CDR3 protein: ASSSESRSGGASETQY